This paragraph reports one TCR beta chain. V was clipped by 3 bases and J by 7 bases, with 16 bases between them. CDR1 and CDR2 (germline): MDHEN, SYDVKM. The CDR3 is 15 residues long. A multiplex PCR was run with 60 Vbeta primers and 13 Jbeta primers. Some clones are missing from TCRdb's copy, which holds only in-frame ones; the method was immunoSEQ multiplex PCR. The sample has 150,000 to 200,000 clones; approximately 70% are singletons. This specimen belongs to a study of cytomegalovirus exposure and HLA in healthy donors. The sample consisted of PBMCs. The receptor was derived from a woman aged 18-29 years in good health and CMV-seropositive. The chain couples TRBV28 to TRBJ1-5; D perhaps matches TRBD1 (6 bases). This chain's CDR3 is CASSFRSGVGQPQHF. The CDR3, as DNA: TGTGCCAGCAGTTTTCGGTCAGGGGTGGGACAGCCCCAGCATTTT.